The sequence of this TCR beta chain was determined in a study of CD8+ T cells in alopecia areata (dated by TCRdb to between 2018 and 2020). With regard to the full study: The treated patients, all with moderate-to-severe alopecia areata, were enrolled in an open-label pilot trial of oral tofacitinib given at 5 to 10 mg twice daily. Patients received tofacitinib for 6 to 18 months and were then followed off drug for 6 months to check for delayed response and recurrence. For the treated patients, the SALT score, which quantifies what percentage of scalp surface area is affected, served as the measure of disease severity. To study T cell clonal expansion in alopecia areata, the researchers applied high-throughput TCRbeta sequencing to both the C3H/HeJ mouse model and human patients. Scalp tissue and sorted CD4+ and CD8+ peripheral blood T cells from patchy and totalis/universalis alopecia areata patients and from healthy controls were covered by human TCRbeta sequencing. Biopsies were taken from tofacitinib-treated patients at baseline and at 4 and 24 weeks of treatment, and a later scalp biopsy was taken in several of the tofacitinib-treated patients. Scalp clonality was compared among normal scalp (n=4), patchy alopecia areata scalp (n=8), and alopecia totalis/universalis scalp (n=8). RNA was obtained with the PAXgene miRNA kit for fixed scalp, the miRNeasy kit for PBMCs, and the RNeasy kit for mouse skin. TCRbeta CDR3 regions were amplified by immunoSEQ multiplex PCR using 35 Vbeta forward and 13 Jbeta reverse primers. The paper as a whole reports these results and caveats: Compared with mice, TCR sequences shared between patients were less clear, possibly partly because of HLA diversity across the patient population. Because the treated cohort was small and had just a single nonresponder, larger studies are needed to establish links between baseline CD8+ expansion and response. Unlike mouse skin, which is dominated by gammadelta T cells, normal human skin has resident alphabeta T cells that are also sequenced, and this complicates analysis of the scalp TCR repertoire. Many expanded lesional clones were found to persist in scalp and blood during tofacitinib treatment, and relapse after treatment cessation may be partly explained by this persistence. With tofacitinib, both scalp clonality and the number of expanded CD8+ clones among the top 100 scalp clones went down significantly. Higher clonality and more expanded CD8+ clones were observed in lesional scalp than in normal scalp, particularly in alopecia totalis/universalis, a finding suggestive of antigenic drive.

Libraries were made using the immunoSEQ multiplex PCR assay. For TCR sequencing, RNA was extracted from every sample and reverse transcribed into cDNA to serve as template. SuperScript III was used for first-strand cDNA synthesis, primed with a 2:1 mix of oligo-dT and random hexamers. A synthetic immune receptor repertoire was used to gauge amplification bias, and whatever bias remained was removed computationally. Processing in the source paper ran as follows. Raw reads were preprocessed for error removal, and CDR3 was defined according to IMGT conventions as running from the conserved cysteine to phenylalanine. Clonality was computed as 1 minus the Shannon entropy, with the entropy normalized by log2 of the number of productive unique TCRs. CD4 or CD8 identity of scalp clones was inferred by cross-referencing scalp TCRbeta sequences with sorted blood CD4 and CD8 repertoires. As stored in TCRdb, this immuneACCESS dataset retains in-frame rearrangements with V and J assigned. A fraction of the clones does not appear; measured against another copy, unresolved V genes explain less than half of the discrepancy, and the remainder lacks a known reason. That table is the source of V, J and clone size, and D and trimming were worked out from the DNA. The sample table shows 64,000 or so clones, and about 45% are seen once. Roughly 20% of the sample is in the top ten clones.

The CDR3 starts with the cysteine, ends with the phenylalanine, and has 14 residues. Only CDR3 DNA is held: 42 bases, read in frame from base 1. V is shortened by 7 bases, J by 4 bases, and the region joining them spans 14 bases. Reading the germline V gene gives CDR1 MNHNS and CDR2 SASEGT. For this clone: Its cognate antigen has yet to be identified. Base qualities are not recorded, but no much larger clone differs from it by a single base.

Read against the paper, the sample's treatment or condition label means: oral pan-JAK inhibitor, 5-10 mg twice daily. Lesional scalp punch biopsies and peripheral blood were collected from alopecia areata patients. PBMCs were isolated by density centrifugation and stained for CD3, CD4 and CD8, after which CD4+ and CD8+ T cells were sorted on a FACSAria. The starting material was CD8+ T cells sorted from blood, obtained between weeks 36 and 40, from a patient treated with tofacitinib. This receptor was identified in a human donor with alopecia areata. In this chain, TRBV6-1 is recombined with TRBJ2-1; a tentative D match to TRBD2 spans 6 bases. CDR3 protein: CASTPGGSYNEQFF. The DNA reads as follows: TGTGCCAGCACCCCCGGGGGTAGTTACAATGAGCAGTTCTTC.